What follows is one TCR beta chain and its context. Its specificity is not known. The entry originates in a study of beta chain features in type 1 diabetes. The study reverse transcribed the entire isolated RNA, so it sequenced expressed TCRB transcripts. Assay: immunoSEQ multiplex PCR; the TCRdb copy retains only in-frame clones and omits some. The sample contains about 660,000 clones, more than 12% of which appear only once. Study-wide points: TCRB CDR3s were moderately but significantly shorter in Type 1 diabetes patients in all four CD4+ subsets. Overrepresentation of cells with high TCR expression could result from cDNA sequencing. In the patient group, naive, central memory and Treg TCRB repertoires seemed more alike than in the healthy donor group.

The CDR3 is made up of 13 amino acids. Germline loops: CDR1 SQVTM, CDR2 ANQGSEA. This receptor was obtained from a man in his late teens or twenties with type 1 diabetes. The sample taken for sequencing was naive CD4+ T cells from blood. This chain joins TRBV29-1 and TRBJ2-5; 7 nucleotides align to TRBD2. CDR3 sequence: CSHSGIIEETQYF. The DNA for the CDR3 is TGCAGTCACAGCGGGATAATAGAAGAGACCCAGTACTTC.